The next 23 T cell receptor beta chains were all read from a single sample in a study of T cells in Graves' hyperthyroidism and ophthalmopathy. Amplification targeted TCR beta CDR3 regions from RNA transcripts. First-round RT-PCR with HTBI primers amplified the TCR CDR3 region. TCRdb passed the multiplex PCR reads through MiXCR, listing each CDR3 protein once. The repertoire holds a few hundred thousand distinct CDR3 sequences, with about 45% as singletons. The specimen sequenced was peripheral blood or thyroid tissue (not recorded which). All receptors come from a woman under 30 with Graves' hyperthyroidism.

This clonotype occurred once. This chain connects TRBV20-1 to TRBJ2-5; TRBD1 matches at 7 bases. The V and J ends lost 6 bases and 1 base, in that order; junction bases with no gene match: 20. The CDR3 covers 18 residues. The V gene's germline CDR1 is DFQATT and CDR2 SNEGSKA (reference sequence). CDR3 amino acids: CSARTGLGQGMPQETQYF. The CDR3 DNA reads TGCAGTGCAAGGACAGGCTTGGGGCAGGGGATGCCCCAAGAGACCCAGTACTTC.

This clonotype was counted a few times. The CDR3 is CAISETQYF. The CDR3 DNA sequence: TGTGCCATCAGTGAGACCCAGTACTTC. V and J are TRBV10-3 and TRBJ2-5; D is uncertain. This CDR3 contains 9 residues. Per germline, CDR1 ENHRY and CDR2 SYGVKD. The V gene lost 2 bases and the J gene lost 8 bases, with 0 bases spanning the gap.

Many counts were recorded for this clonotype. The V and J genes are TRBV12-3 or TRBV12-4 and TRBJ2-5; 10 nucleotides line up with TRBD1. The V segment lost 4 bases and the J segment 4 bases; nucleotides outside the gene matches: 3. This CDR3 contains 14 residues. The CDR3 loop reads CASSSTGGLETQYF. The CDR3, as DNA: TGTGCCAGCAGTTCGACAGGGGGCCTAGAGACCCAGTACTTC.

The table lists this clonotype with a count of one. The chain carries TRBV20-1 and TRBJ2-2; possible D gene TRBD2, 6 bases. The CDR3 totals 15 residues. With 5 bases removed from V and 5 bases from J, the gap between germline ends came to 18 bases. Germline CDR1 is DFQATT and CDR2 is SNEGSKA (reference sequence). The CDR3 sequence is CSAWSRDSLTGELFF. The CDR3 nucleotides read TGCAGTGCTTGGTCCCGGGACTCCTTGACCGGGGAGCTGTTTTTT.

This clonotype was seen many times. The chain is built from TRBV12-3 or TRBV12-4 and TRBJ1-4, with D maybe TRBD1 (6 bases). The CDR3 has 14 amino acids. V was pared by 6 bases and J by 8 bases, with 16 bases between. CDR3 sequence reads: CASSLQGSWEKLFF. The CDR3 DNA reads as TGTGCCAGCAGCCTACAGGGTTCGTGGGAAAAACTGTTTTTT.

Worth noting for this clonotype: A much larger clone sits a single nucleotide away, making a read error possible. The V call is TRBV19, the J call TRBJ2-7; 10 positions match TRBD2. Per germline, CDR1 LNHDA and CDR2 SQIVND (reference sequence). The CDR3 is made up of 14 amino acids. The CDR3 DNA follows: TGTGCCGGTAGTATTGGACTAGCGGCCTACGAGCAGTACTTC. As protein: CAGSIGLAAYEQYF.

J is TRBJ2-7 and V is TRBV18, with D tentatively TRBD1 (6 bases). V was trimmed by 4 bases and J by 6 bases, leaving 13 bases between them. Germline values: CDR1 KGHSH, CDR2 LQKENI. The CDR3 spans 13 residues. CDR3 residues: CASSQDRSGEQYF. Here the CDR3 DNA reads TGTGCCAGCTCACAGGACAGATCTGGCGAGCAGTACTTC.

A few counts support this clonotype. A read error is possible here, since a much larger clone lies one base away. CDR3 in DNA: TGCAGTGCTAGGGTCGAGGGGAACTATGGCTACACCTTC. Residues: CSARVEGNYGYTF. The rearrangement uses TRBV20-1 and TRBJ1-2; TRBD1 might be the D (5 bases). Germline values: CDR1 DFQATT, CDR2 SNEGSKA (reference sequence). The CDR3 extends over 13 amino acids. V lost 3 bases, J lost 2 bases, and 10 bases lay in between.

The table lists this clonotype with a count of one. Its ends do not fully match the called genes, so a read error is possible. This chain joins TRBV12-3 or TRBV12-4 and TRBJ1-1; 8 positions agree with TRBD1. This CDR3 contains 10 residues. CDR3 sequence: CASRGGDRHF. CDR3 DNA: TGTGCCAGCAGGGGAGGGGACAGGCACTTT.

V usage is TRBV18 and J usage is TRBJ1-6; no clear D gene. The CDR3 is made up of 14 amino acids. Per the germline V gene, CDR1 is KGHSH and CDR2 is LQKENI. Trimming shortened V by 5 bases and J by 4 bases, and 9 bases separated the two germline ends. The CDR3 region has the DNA TGTGCCAGCTCAAACGAAGGATATAATTCACCCCTCCACTTT. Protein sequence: CASSNEGYNSPLHF.

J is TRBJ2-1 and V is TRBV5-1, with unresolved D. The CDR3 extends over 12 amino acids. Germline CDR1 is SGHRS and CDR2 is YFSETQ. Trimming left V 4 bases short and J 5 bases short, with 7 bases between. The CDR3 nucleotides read TGCGCCAGCAGCCGAGGTAACAATGAGCAGTTCTTC. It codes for CASSRGNNEQFF.

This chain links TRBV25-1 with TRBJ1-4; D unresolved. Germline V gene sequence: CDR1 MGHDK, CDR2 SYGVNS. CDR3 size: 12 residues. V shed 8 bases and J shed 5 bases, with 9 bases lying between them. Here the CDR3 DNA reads TGTGCCAGCGTTACAGAGAATGAAAAACTGTTTTTT. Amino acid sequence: CASVTENEKLFF.

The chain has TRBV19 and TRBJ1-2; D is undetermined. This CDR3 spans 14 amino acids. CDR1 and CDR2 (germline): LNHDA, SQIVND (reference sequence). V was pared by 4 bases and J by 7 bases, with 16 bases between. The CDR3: CASSKVRGIPGYTF. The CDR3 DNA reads TGTGCCAGTAGTAAGGTCCGCGGGATCCCTGGCTACACCTTC.

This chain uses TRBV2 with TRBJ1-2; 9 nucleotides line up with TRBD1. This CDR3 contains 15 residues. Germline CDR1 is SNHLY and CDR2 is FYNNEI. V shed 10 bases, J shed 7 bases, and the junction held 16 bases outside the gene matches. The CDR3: CATSTGGANGGGYTF. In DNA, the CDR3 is TGTGCCACCTCTACAGGGGGCGCGAATGGTGGTGGCTACACCTTC.

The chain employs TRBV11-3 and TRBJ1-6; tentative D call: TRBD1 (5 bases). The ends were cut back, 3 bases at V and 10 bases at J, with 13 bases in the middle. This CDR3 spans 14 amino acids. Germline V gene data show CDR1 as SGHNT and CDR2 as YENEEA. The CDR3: CASSFGIGGSPLHF. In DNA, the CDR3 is TGTGCCAGCAGCTTTGGGATTGGGGGGTCACCCCTCCACTTT.

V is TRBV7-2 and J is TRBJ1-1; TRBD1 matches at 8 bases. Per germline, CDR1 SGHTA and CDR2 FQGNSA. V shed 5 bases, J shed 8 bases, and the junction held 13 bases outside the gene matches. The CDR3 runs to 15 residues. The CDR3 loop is CASSPSDRVPTEAFF. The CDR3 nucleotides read TGTGCCAGCAGCCCCTCGGACAGGGTGCCTACGGAAGCTTTCTTT.

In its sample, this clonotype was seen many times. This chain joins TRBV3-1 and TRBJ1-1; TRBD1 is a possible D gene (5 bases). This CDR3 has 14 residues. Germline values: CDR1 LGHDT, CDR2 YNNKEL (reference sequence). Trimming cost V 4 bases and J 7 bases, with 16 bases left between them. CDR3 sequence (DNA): TGTGCCAGCAGCCTAGCGGGGCGGGCCGGTGAAGCTTTCTTT. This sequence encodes CASSLAGRAGEAFF.

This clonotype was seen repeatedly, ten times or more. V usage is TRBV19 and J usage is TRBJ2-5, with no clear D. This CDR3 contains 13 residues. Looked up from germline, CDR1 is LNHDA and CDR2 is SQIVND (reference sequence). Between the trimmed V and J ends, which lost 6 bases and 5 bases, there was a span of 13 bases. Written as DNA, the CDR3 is TGTGCCAGTAGGCGGTCAGAAGGGGAGACCCAGTACTTC. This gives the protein CASRRSEGETQYF. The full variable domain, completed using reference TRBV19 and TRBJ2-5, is DGGITQSPKYLFRKEGQNVTLSCEQNLNHDAMYWYRQDPGQGLRLIYYSQIVNDFQKGDIAEGYSVSREKKESFPLTVTSAQKNPTAFYLCASRRSEGETQYFGPGTRLLVL.

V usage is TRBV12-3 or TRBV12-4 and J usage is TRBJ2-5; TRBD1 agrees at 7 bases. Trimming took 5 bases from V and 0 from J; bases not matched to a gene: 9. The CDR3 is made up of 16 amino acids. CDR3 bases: TGTGCCAGCAGTCCCATCGGGACAGCGTACCAAGAGACCCAGTACTTC. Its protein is CASSPIGTAYQETQYF.

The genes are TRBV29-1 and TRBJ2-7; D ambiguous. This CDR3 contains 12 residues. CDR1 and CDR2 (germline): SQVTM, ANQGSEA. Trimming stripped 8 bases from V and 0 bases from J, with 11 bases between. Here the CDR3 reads CSPSGASYEQYF. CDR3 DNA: TGCAGCCCCAGTGGAGCCTCCTACGAGCAGTACTTC.

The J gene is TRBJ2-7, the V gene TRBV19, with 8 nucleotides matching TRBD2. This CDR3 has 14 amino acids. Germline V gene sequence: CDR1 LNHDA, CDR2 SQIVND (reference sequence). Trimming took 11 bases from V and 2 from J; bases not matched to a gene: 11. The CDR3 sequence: CAVKAGVIAYEQYF. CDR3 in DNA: TGTGCCGTCAAAGCGGGAGTAATAGCCTACGAGCAGTACTTC.

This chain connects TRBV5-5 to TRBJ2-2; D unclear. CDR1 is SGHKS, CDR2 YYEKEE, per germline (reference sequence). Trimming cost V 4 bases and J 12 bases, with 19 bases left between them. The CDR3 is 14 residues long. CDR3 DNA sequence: TGTGCCAGCAGCACCGGCCGAGCTACTGGGCAGCTGTTTTTT. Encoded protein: CASSTGRATGQLFF.

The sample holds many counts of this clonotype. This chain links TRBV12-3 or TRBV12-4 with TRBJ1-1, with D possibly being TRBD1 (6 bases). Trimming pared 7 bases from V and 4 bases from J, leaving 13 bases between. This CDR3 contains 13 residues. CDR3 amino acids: CASIALRGTEAFF. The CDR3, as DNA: TGTGCCAGCATTGCCCTCAGGGGCACTGAAGCTTTCTTT.